This TCR beta chain was recorded in a study of PD-1 blockade in classical Hodgkin lymphoma (dated by TCRdb to the early 2020s). Turning to the overall study: Nivolumab dosing was 3 mg/kg intravenously every 2 weeks, continuing until either disease progression or unacceptable toxicity. The study used CyTOF and TCR beta sequencing to define a peripheral blood immune signature of response to PD-1 blockade in classical Hodgkin lymphoma. Study-wide findings and limitations: The study was limited to a single clinical trial cohort, and causes of repertoire differences, possibly disease activity or prior therapy, remained undefined. CD4+ but not CD8+ TCR diversity rose significantly by C4D1 (p=0.0027 vs p=0.16), most apparent in complete responders (p=0.02). Baseline TCR diversity was reported as lower in newly diagnosed patients than in healthy donors, and lower still in relapsed/refractory patients. Baseline diversity similar to that of newly diagnosed patients was observed in trial patients achieving complete response, whereas significantly lower diversity was observed in partial responders and progressors. Lower diversity was observed in patients in whom nivolumab was started less than 1 year after ASCT, and these patients were excluded from later analyses so that confounding by immune reconstitution would be avoided.

On this clone: Its recognized antigen is unknown. Nothing much larger sits one base from this clone, and base qualities are not available.

The Qiagen DNeasy kit was used to extract genomic DNA both from unsorted PBMCs and from the negatively selected CD4+ and CD8+ fractions. TCR beta CDR3 regions were subjected to amplification by immunoSEQ multiplex PCR with primers that anneal to V and J segments. Amplification bias was minimized using a synthetic immune receptor repertoire, and residual bias was removed computationally after sequencing. Under the source paper's analysis protocol: Custom Python scripts were used to quantify repertoire diversity as the Shannon entropy index. The unsorted, CD4+ and CD8+ repertoires were each analyzed separately, with the exception of combined analyses, where CD4+ and CD8+ sequences were merged in silico. A clone was considered expanded if an increase in frequency of at least 2-fold after treatment relative to C1D1 was found, and a pseudocount of 0.5 was applied to clones undetected at baseline. Singleton clones were defined as clones with 0 or 1 copy at C1D1, and non-singleton clones were defined as clones with 2 or more copies. Clones expanded in unsorted samples were labelled as CD4+, CD8+ or unknown by matching protein sequences in sorted samples from the same patient. Wilcoxon tests were applied to paired samples to test diversity changes from C1D1 to C4D1. This immuneACCESS table, as held by TCRdb, lists in-frame sequences with V and J called but not all clones. Of the missing ones, under half trace to an unresolved V gene in checked studies; the others have no known cause. For V, J and clone size, that table is used; D and trimming come from the DNA. This sample holds over 25,000 clones; approximately 82% were observed only once. The biggest ten clones account for about a fifth of the sample.

Per the publication, the time point label means: cycle 2 day 1 (C2D1) of nivolumab. All trial patients had relapsed after autologous stem cell transplantation, with cohorts A, B and C differing in prior brentuximab vedotin exposure. The trial cohort comprised 56 patients with relapsed/refractory classical Hodgkin lymphoma whose best overall responses were complete response, partial response or progressive disease. Trial patients were treated with single-agent nivolumab in the multi-cohort phase II CheckMate 205 trial. An independent review committee assessed best overall response using the 2007 International Working Group response criteria. Trial PBMCs were obtained immediately prior to nivolumab initiation (C1D1) and on therapy at cycle 2 day 1 and cycle 4 day 1. After peripheral blood was drawn into 8 mL Vacutainer Cell Preparation Tubes, PBMCs were isolated by centrifugation and then cryopreserved.

Unmatched junction bases come to 2, with V trimmed by 7 bases and J by 5 bases. CDR1 and CDR2, looked up from the germline V gene, are SNHLY and FYNNEI. The CDR3 goes from the cysteine to the phenylalanine over 13 residues. The entry retains the CDR3 DNA only, 39 bases that are in frame from base 1. The clonotype was recovered from a human donor with classical Hodgkin lymphoma. The material was peripheral blood mononuclear cells (PBMCs), obtained before the second cycle of nivolumab. The chain was built from TRBV2 and TRBJ2-1; 10 bases in between match TRBD2. The base sequence is TGTGCCAGCACCGGGACTAGCGACAATGAGCAGTTCTTC. The translation is CASTGTSDNEQFF.